A selection of T cell receptor beta chains follows, all from one sample in a study of shared clonotypes between healthy human individuals. Clones were read by immunoSEQ multiplex PCR, and TCRdb kept only the in-frame ones, dropping some. This sample yields fewer than 1 million clones, of which 95% to 97% are seen a single time; about 0.25% belongs to the top ten. Input material: naive CD8+ T cells sorted from blood. These receptors were collected from a man aged 25-45 years in good health. Each CDR3 is given with its conserved first and last residue. The order of the fields is CDR3 protein, CDR3 DNA, D gene, V gene, clone size, CDR3 length, J gene. D genes are given only for firm matches. Size is omitted from some rows. Given values are once, few, many or a class for expanded clones.

CASSLGRGRNNVLTF TGTGCCAGCAGCCTAGGGCGGGGGAGAAACAACGTCCTGACTTTC TRBD2 TRBV7-2 once 15 TRBJ2-6
CASSQGTGPNTEAFF TGCGCCAGCAGCCAGGGCACAGGTCCGAACACTGAAGCTTTCTTT - TRBV4-3 - 15 TRBJ1-1
CASSSGTPPEQFF TGTGCCAGCAGTTCCGGGACTCCGCCTGAGCAGTTCTTC - TRBV27 - 13 TRBJ2-1
CASRNPTGNTEAFF TGTGCCAGCAGGAACCCGACAGGGAACACTGAAGCTTTCTTT - TRBV2 - 14 TRBJ1-1
CASSLRRSELAKNIQYF TGTGCCAGCAGTTTAAGGCGTAGCGAACTAGCCAAAAACATTCAGTACTTC - TRBV28 - 17 TRBJ2-4
CATSAGVRDEQYF TGTGCCACCTCAGCGGGAGTGAGGGACGAGCAGTACTTC TRBD2 TRBV7-8 - 13 TRBJ2-7
CASSSGTGGYYEQYF TGTGCCAGCAGCTCCGGGACAGGGGGCTACTACGAGCAGTACTTC TRBD1 TRBV6-5 - 15 TRBJ2-7
CASSFLAGGSPDTQYF TGTGCCAGCAGTTTTCTAGCGGGAGGGTCCCCAGATACGCAGTATTTT TRBD2 TRBV28 - 16 TRBJ2-3
CASSEGTSGSDEQFF TGTGCCAGCAGCGAAGGGACTAGCGGGAGCGATGAGCAGTTCTTC TRBD2 TRBV9 - 15 TRBJ2-1
CSVFRGTGELFF TGCAGCGTTTTCAGAGGTACCGGGGAGCTGTTTTTT - TRBV29-1 - 12 TRBJ2-2
CASSFSGLGYDEQFF TGCGCCAGCAGCTTTAGTGGACTAGGTTATGATGAGCAGTTCTTC TRBD2 TRBV5-1 - 15 TRBJ2-1
CASSSRLAGLVADTQYF TGTGCCAGCAGCTCCCGACTAGCGGGATTGGTGGCAGATACGCAGTATTTT TRBD2 TRBV13 once 17 TRBJ2-3
CASSQIRDRVTTYNEQFF TGCGCCAGCAGCCAGATCCGGGACAGGGTGACGACCTACAATGAGCAGTTCTTC TRBD1 TRBV4-1 - 18 TRBJ2-1
CASRGGQFYEQYF TGTGCCAGTCGGGGGGGGCAGTTCTACGAGCAGTACTTC TRBD2 TRBV25-1 - 13 TRBJ2-7
CATSRAEPSRLNTEAFF TGTGCCACCAGCAGAGCCGAGCCCTCACGCCTTAACACTGAAGCTTTCTTT - TRBV15 - 17 TRBJ1-1
CASSETSYLETQYF TGCGCCAGCAGTGAGACTAGTTACTTGGAGACCCAGTACTTC - TRBV10-2 once 14 TRBJ2-5
CASSETEILSYNEQFF TGTGCCAGCAGTGAGACAGAAATTTTGTCATACAATGAGCAGTTCTTC - TRBV2 - 16 TRBJ2-1
CASSDGLGQGSYEQYF TGTGCCAGCAGTGACGGATTGGGACAGGGATCCTACGAGCAGTACTTC TRBD1 TRBV6-1 - 16 TRBJ2-7
CASSTGLAGGPPDQETQYF TGTGCCAGCAGCACGGGACTAGCGGGAGGGCCCCCCGACCAAGAGACCCAGTACTTC TRBD2 TRBV11-3 - 19 TRBJ2-5
CASSPRSSGSHEQYF TGTGCCAGCTCACCCCGGTCGAGCGGGAGCCACGAGCAGTACTTC TRBD2 TRBV18 few 15 TRBJ2-7
CASSPGSGSGTGELFF TGTGCCAGCTCACCCGGTAGCGGGAGCGGCACCGGGGAGCTGTTTTTT TRBD2 TRBV18 - 16 TRBJ2-2
CASAGAAEAFF TGCGCCAGCGCGGGGGCCGCTGAAGCTTTCTTT - TRBV4-1 - 11 TRBJ1-1
CASSVGGLLAGGSYEQYF TGTGCCAGCAGCGTAGGGGGCTTACTAGCGGGAGGCTCCTACGAGCAGTACTTC TRBD2 TRBV9 - 18 TRBJ2-7
CASSHDRLSSGANVLTF TGTGCCAGCAGCCATGACAGGTTAAGCTCTGGGGCCAACGTCCTGACTTTC - TRBV27 - 17 TRBJ2-6
CASSPRSSERRSYEQYF TGTGCCAGCTCACCACGGAGCAGCGAAAGACGGTCCTACGAGCAGTACTTC - TRBV18 - 17 TRBJ2-7
CATSLGLAGSFDTGELFF TGTGCCACCAGCTTGGGACTAGCGGGATCTTTCGACACCGGGGAGCTGTTTTTT TRBD2 TRBV15 - 18 TRBJ2-2
CASSPGPPSYEQYF TGTGCCAGCAGCCCAGGGCCACCAAGCTACGAGCAGTACTTC - TRBV7-8 - 14 TRBJ2-7
CASSVMVNTEAFF TGTGCCAGCAGCGTTATGGTGAACACTGAAGCTTTCTTT - TRBV11-2 - 13 TRBJ1-1
CATGPGINTDTQYF TGTGCCACCGGGCCGGGGATAAACACAGATACGCAGTATTTT - TRBV15 - 14 TRBJ2-3
CASSSIAGADEQYF TGTGCCAGCAGTTCAATAGCGGGAGCAGACGAGCAGTACTTC TRBD2 TRBV7-6 - 14 TRBJ2-7
CASSTDRGQYEQFF TGTGCCAGCAGCACGGACAGGGGGCAATATGAGCAGTTCTTC TRBD1 TRBV5-5 - 14 TRBJ2-1
CASSIQGFNQPQHF TGTGCCAGCAGCATACAGGGTTTCAATCAGCCCCAGCATTTT - TRBV28 - 14 TRBJ1-5
CASSQEVGPRRGADTQYF TGCGCCAGCAGCCAAGAGGTAGGCCCTAGGCGTGGAGCAGATACGCAGTATTTT - TRBV4-1 - 18 TRBJ2-3
CASSSPGDSPPDTQYF TGTGCCAGCAGCTCCCCTGGGGACAGCCCCCCAGATACGCAGTATTTT TRBD1 TRBV7-9 - 16 TRBJ2-3
CASSEDSTTDTQYF TGTGCCAGCAGTGAAGACTCTACCACAGATACGCAGTATTTT - TRBV6-1 - 14 TRBJ2-3
CASSLEQGMNTQYF TGCGCCAGCAGCTTGGAACAGGGGATGAATACGCAGTATTTT TRBD1 TRBV5-1 - 14 TRBJ2-3
CASSGNSGGFNYGYTF TGTGCCAGCAGTGGTAACTCCGGGGGCTTCAACTATGGCTACACCTTC - TRBV2 - 16 TRBJ1-2
CASSYGGVYTDTQYF TGTGCCAGCAGTTACGGGGGGGTCTACACAGATACGCAGTATTTT TRBD2 TRBV27 - 15 TRBJ2-3
CASSLWSGGAKRTGELFF TGTGCCAGCAGTTTATGGTCAGGGGGCGCCAAGAGGACCGGGGAGCTGTTTTTT TRBD1 TRBV28 - 18 TRBJ2-2
CASSLGGGTEAFF TGTGCCAGCAGTTTGGGGGGAGGCACTGAAGCTTTCTTT - TRBV28 - 13 TRBJ1-1
CASTPGAGELYEQYF TGTGCCAGCACGCCGGGAGCGGGAGAGCTTTACGAGCAGTACTTC TRBD2 TRBV27 once 15 TRBJ2-7
CASSFGNEGETQYF TGTGCCAGCAGTTTCGGGAACGAGGGAGAGACCCAGTACTTC - TRBV28 - 14 TRBJ2-5
CASSPPLAGITGELFF TGTGCCAGCAGTCCCCCCCTAGCGGGGATCACCGGGGAGCTGTTTTTT TRBD2 TRBV27 - 16 TRBJ2-2
CSVELTSGAYEQYF TGCAGCGTTGAACTTACTAGCGGAGCCTACGAGCAGTACTTC TRBD2 TRBV29-1 - 14 TRBJ2-7
CASRLVHLADEQFF TGTGCAAGTCGCTTAGTCCATCTAGCGGATGAGCAGTTCTTC - TRBV12-2 - 14 TRBJ2-1
CASSQRGQGAGNTIYF TGCGCCAGCAGCCAAAGGGGACAGGGGGCTGGAAACACCATATATTTT TRBD1 TRBV4-1 - 16 TRBJ1-3
CASSRPAGGNQPQHF TGTGCCAGTAGTCGGCCGGCAGGGGGCAATCAGCCCCAGCATTTT - TRBV19 - 15 TRBJ1-5
CSVEVFGLYGFF TGCAGCGTTGAAGTTTTCGGACTTTATGGGTTCTTC - TRBV29-1 - 12 TRBJ2-1
CASSESGGLSYNEQFF TGTGCCAGCAGTGAAAGTGGGGGACTCTCCTACAATGAGCAGTTCTTC - TRBV2 - 16 TRBJ2-1
CAISEFQGRGTEAFF TGTGCCATCAGTGAGTTCCAGGGGAGGGGAACTGAAGCTTTCTTT - TRBV10-3 - 15 TRBJ1-1
CASSLRQGDTEAFF TGCGCCAGCAGCTTAAGACAGGGAGACACTGAAGCTTTCTTT TRBD1 TRBV5-1 - 14 TRBJ1-1
CASSQGAVSGYTF TGCGCCAGCAGCCAAGGAGCGGTATCTGGCTACACCTTC - TRBV4-1 once 13 TRBJ1-2
CASSQDKTLGWGNTIYF TGCGCCAGCAGCCAAGATAAGACTCTAGGGTGGGGAAACACCATATATTTT - TRBV4-3 - 17 TRBJ1-3
CASSPGQSYEQYF TGTGCCAGCAGCCCGGGACAGTCCTACGAGCAGTACTTC TRBD1 TRBV9 - 13 TRBJ2-7
CASTDTGAVDQYF TGTGCCAGCACCGACACAGGGGCAGTCGACCAGTACTTC TRBD1 TRBV5-6 once 13 TRBJ2-5